One and the same sample provided the 21 T cell receptor beta chains below, sequenced in a study of naive and memory T cell subsets. General study results and limits: Naive repertoires, especially CD8, held a few larger clonotypes, possibly memory cells re-expressing CD45RA.

An equimolar mix of two oligonucleotides served as the beta constant-region primer for TRBC1 and TRBC2. Nested alpha and beta constant-region primers with the SP2 primer drove four PCR rounds on ligated cDNA. MiXCR was run by TCRdb on the UMI-ligation and nested PCR reads, yielding one entry per CDR3 protein. Of under 150,000 distinct CDR3 sequences in the sample, about 20% were seen once. For these TCRs, the target antigens are not known. Sequencing was done on a sample of naive CD8+ T cells from blood. These receptors came from a human donor in good health.

The genes are TRBV28 and TRBJ2-3, with TRBD2 matching 10 bases. This CDR3 has 14 residues. V lost 7 bases and J lost 0; bases outside the gene matches: 1. CDR1 is MDHEN, CDR2 SYDVKM, per germline. The CDR3 DNA is TGTGCCAGCACAGCGGGAGGGAGCACAGATACGCAGTATTTT. Its translation: CASTAGGSTDTQYF.

The sample holds a few counts of this clonotype. V gene TRBV29-1 combines with J gene TRBJ2-7, with 7 nucleotides matching TRBD2. The germline V gene has CDR1 SQVTM and CDR2 ANQGSEA. The CDR3 sequence is 12 residues long. Trimming removed 7 bases from V and 2 bases from J; junction bases left unmatched: 5. The CDR3 here is CSALALPYEQYF. The CDR3 DNA reads as TGCAGCGCACTAGCGCTCCCCTACGAGCAGTACTTC.

This clonotype appeared many times. The rearrangement joins TRBV6-2 or TRBV6-3 to TRBJ1-5, with 12 bases lining up with TRBD1. The V gene end was trimmed by 4 bases and the J gene end by 5 bases; junction bases not matched to a gene: 6. CDR1 MNHEY and CDR2 SVGEGT come from the germline V gene. The CDR3 spans 16 residues. CDR3 in amino acids: CASSSAGTGGYQPQHF. The DNA of the CDR3 is TGTGCCAGCAGTTCAGCCGGGACAGGGGGCTATCAGCCCCAGCATTTT.

This clonotype appeared a few times. This chain uses TRBV27 with TRBJ2-7; weak D call: TRBD1 (6 bases). Germline CDR1 MNHEY, CDR2 SMNVEV (reference sequence). Trimming left V 4 bases short and J 2 bases short, with 15 bases between. The CDR3 sequence is 15 residues long. The CDR3 nucleotides read TGTGCCAGCAGTTCCAGACAGGCAAACACCTACGAGCAGTACTTC. As protein: CASSSRQANTYEQYF.

The chain couples TRBV28 to TRBJ2-7; D might be TRBD2 (6 bases). The V end was cut by 7 bases, the J end by 2 bases, with 15 bases between. In germline, CDR1 is MDHEN, CDR2 SYDVKM. The CDR3 sequence is 14 residues long. CDR3 bases: TGTGCCAGCACCATATCGGCGGGAACCTACGAGCAGTACTTC. It is translated as CASTISAGTYEQYF.

This chain uses TRBV9 with TRBJ2-2, with D maybe TRBD1 (6 bases). The germline V gene has CDR1 SGDLS and CDR2 YYNGEE. This CDR3 has 20 residues. Trimming removed 0 bases at V and 1 base at J, with 22 bases between. The chain's CDR3 is CASSVVPLQPPTGNTGELFF. DNA for the CDR3: TGTGCCAGCAGCGTAGTTCCCCTCCAACCCCCGACAGGGAACACCGGGGAGCTGTTTTTT.

This clonotype occurred once. For the CDR3, the DNA is TGTGCCAGCAGTTTAGCGGAGGGTGATGAGCAGTTCTTC. Amino acids: CASSLAEGDEQFF. The chain links TRBV6-2 or TRBV6-3 to TRBJ2-1; D perhaps matches TRBD2 (6 bases). Trimming removed 4 bases from V and 8 bases from J, with 12 bases in between. Germline CDR1 reads MNHEY; CDR2 reads SVGEGT. The CDR3 is 13 residues long.

The chain combines TRBV12-3 or TRBV12-4 with TRBJ2-3; perhaps TRBD2 as D (6 bases). CDR3 length: 12 residues. Trimming took 5 bases from V and 5 from J, leaving 8 bases between them. The CDR3 sequence: CASSLSGDTQYF. CDR3 nucleotides: TGTGCCAGCAGTCTTAGCGGAGATACGCAGTATTTT.

This chain links TRBV6-2 or TRBV6-3 with TRBJ2-1; 10 bases are shared with TRBD1. There are 15 residues in the CDR3. With 2 bases clipped from V and 5 bases from J, the junction kept 3 bases outside the gene matches. CDR1 is MNHEY, CDR2 SVGEGT, per germline. The CDR3: CASSYPGTGDNEQFF. The CDR3 nucleotides read TGTGCCAGCAGTTACCCCGGGACAGGGGACAATGAGCAGTTCTTC.

There are a few counts of this clonotype. V and J are TRBV7-9 and TRBJ2-3; D gene ambiguous. This CDR3 has 15 residues. The V end lost 1 base, the J end lost 2 bases, and 10 bases lay between the germline ends. CDR1 and CDR2 (germline): SEHNR, FQNEAQ (reference sequence). CDR3 sequence (DNA): TGTGCCAGCAGCTTAGTCTTGATAGCCACAGATACGCAGTATTTT. Translation: CASSLVLIATDTQYF.

J is TRBJ2-1 and V is TRBV12-3 or TRBV12-4, with 14 bases fitting TRBD2. The V and J ends lost 5 bases and 3 bases, in that order; junction bases with no gene match: 9. The CDR3 runs 18 residues. The CDR3: CASSTGTSGSPYYNEQFF. CDR3 nucleotides: TGTGCCAGCAGTACCGGGACTAGCGGGAGTCCCTACTACAATGAGCAGTTCTTC.

This clonotype was seen a handful of times. This rearrangement joins TRBV2 to TRBJ2-3; a weak D match, TRBD2 (5 bases). The CDR3 sequence is 17 residues long. Trimming left V 3 bases short and J 3 bases short, with 19 bases between. Germline-derived CDR1 and CDR2 are SNHLY and FYNNEI. In DNA form, the CDR3 reads TGTGCCAGCAGTGAGACCTGGAGCGGAGGAGGTACAGATACGCAGTATTTT. This sequence encodes CASSETWSGGGTDTQYF.

The sample holds a few counts of this clonotype. The V gene is TRBV10-3, the J gene TRBJ1-2; no definite D call. The CDR3 length is 15 residues. CDR1 and CDR2 from the germline V gene are ENHRY and SYGVKD. V lost 5 bases and J 4 bases, leaving 17 bases between the germline ends. CDR3 region: CAISKDGGSFYGYTF. The CDR3 nucleotides are TGTGCCATCAGTAAGGACGGCGGGTCTTTCTATGGCTACACCTTC.

This clonotype was seen a handful of times. This chain links TRBV7-8 with TRBJ2-7; the D is unclear. This CDR3 spans 14 amino acids. The V gene's germline CDR1 is SGHVS and CDR2 FQNEAQ. V was pared by 4 bases and J by 5 bases, with 15 bases between. The CDR3 is CASSSPDRGHEQYF. The CDR3 DNA is TGTGCCAGCAGCTCCCCAGATAGAGGTCACGAGCAGTACTTC.

This clonotype was counted between two and nine times. The chain couples TRBV12-3 or TRBV12-4 to TRBJ2-3; D gene ambiguous. The CDR3 runs to 14 residues. Deletions cut 4 bases from V and 2 bases from J, with 10 bases between. CDR3 in amino acids: CASSSTISTDTQYF. CDR3 in DNA: TGTGCCAGCAGTTCAACCATCTCCACAGATACGCAGTATTTT.

The rearrangement links TRBV11-2 to TRBJ2-5; tentative D call: TRBD1 (7 bases). This CDR3 is 17 amino acids long. The germline V gene has CDR1 SGHAT and CDR2 FQNNGV. V lost 0 bases, J lost 3 bases, and 17 bases lay in between. The CDR3 DNA reads as TGTGCCAGCAGCTTAGACATGCGGGACAGCCTTGAAGAGACCCAGTACTTC. Protein sequence: CASSLDMRDSLEETQYF.

This clonotype has only a few counts. The gene calls are TRBV4-1 and TRBJ1-4; TRBD1 matches at 7 bases. V dropped 2 bases and J dropped 2; count of bases not matched to a gene: 2. The CDR3 spans 15 residues. In germline, CDR1 is MGHRA, CDR2 YSYEKL. The CDR3 is CASSQQQGTNEKLFF. CDR3 sequence (DNA): TGCGCCAGCAGCCAACAACAGGGGACTAATGAAAAACTGTTTTTT.

This clonotype was observed a few times. The chain links TRBV2 to TRBJ2-7; 7 bases align to TRBD1. CDR3 size: 14 residues. Looked up from germline, CDR1 is SNHLY and CDR2 is FYNNEI. V was pared by 4 bases and J by 5 bases, with 8 bases of the junction left unmatched. As DNA, the CDR3 is TGTGCCAGCAGTGGCACAGGGGTGGTAAACGAGCAGTACTTC. Translating it yields CASSGTGVVNEQYF.

This clonotype was counted only a few times. V and J are TRBV6-5 and TRBJ1-1, with a weak D call TRBD1 (6 bases). CDR1 is MNHEY and CDR2 is SVGAGI in the germline V gene. Trimming removed 0 bases from V and 4 bases from J, with 12 bases in between. The CDR3 contains 15 residues. The CDR3 sequence: CASSYSGAGGTEAFF. The CDR3, as DNA: TGTGCCAGCAGTTACTCGGGGGCGGGGGGCACTGAAGCTTTCTTT.

This clonotype appeared a few times. J is TRBJ2-7 and V is TRBV4-1, with unresolved D. Germline V gene sequence: CDR1 MGHRA, CDR2 YSYEKL. Trimming took 2 bases from V and 1 from J, leaving 6 bases between them. This CDR3 region has 13 residues. CDR3 nucleotides: TGCGCCAGCAGCCAATCCCCATCCTACGAGCAGTACTTC. Its protein is CASSQSPSYEQYF.

This clonotype was seen a handful of times. The chain has TRBV20-1 and TRBJ1-1; possibly TRBD1 for D (6 bases). This CDR3 spans 12 amino acids. V lost 6 bases and J 0 bases, leaving 8 bases between the germline ends. CDR1 and CDR2 (germline): DFQATT, SNEGSKA (reference sequence). This CDR3 reads CSARTVNTEAFF. DNA for the CDR3: TGCAGTGCGCGGACAGTGAACACTGAAGCTTTCTTT.